Presented here are 16 T cell receptor beta chains from one specimen sequenced in a study of blood T cell repertoires in COVID-19. Assay used: immunoSEQ multiplex PCR; TCRdb lists only in-frame clones, some missing. The sample holds about 69,000 clones, 79% seen once. The sample comprised peripheral blood. These receptors were obtained from a man in his 60s with acute or convalescent COVID-19.

This sequence joins TRBV6-6 and TRBJ2-7; maybe TRBD1 (5 bases). The CDR3 consists of 13 residues. V was clipped by 1 base and J by 4 bases, with 8 bases between them. In germline, CDR1 is MNHNY, CDR2 SVGAGI (reference sequence). The CDR3 DNA reads TGTGCCAGCAGTTACTACAGGTCGTACGAGCAGTACTTC. Protein: CASSYYRSYEQYF.

The DNA for the CDR3 is TGTGCCAGCAGCGTAGTCGGGACAGGGGACACTACGCAGTATTTT. The encoded protein is CASSVVGTGDTTQYF. The chain links TRBV9 to TRBJ2-3, with 10 bases lining up with TRBD1. The CDR3 sequence is 15 residues long. Germline lookup yields CDR1 SGDLS and CDR2 YYNGEE. V gave up 0 bases and J gave up 8 bases; unmatched junction bases: 6.

This clone was detected a few times. This chain's CDR3 is CASSATGRNEKLFF. The CDR3 DNA follows: TGTGCCAGCTCGGCGACAGGACGGAATGAAAAACTGTTTTTT. The rearrangement joins TRBV18 to TRBJ1-4; tentatively, D is TRBD1 (6 bases). Germline loops: CDR1 KGHSH, CDR2 LQKENI. This CDR3 spans 14 amino acids. With 6 bases removed from V and 5 bases from J, the gap between germline ends came to 13 bases.

The CDR3 bases are TGTGCCAGCAGTTCCATAACTACTAGCACAGATACGCAGTATTTT. This encodes CASSSITTSTDTQYF. This sequence joins TRBV27 and TRBJ2-3; D not certain. The germline CDR1 and CDR2 sequences are MNHEY and SMNVEV (reference sequence). Trimming left V 4 bases short and J 0 bases short, with 11 bases between. The CDR3 contains 15 residues.

The V gene is TRBV7-9, the J gene TRBJ1-4; no reliable D call. V was trimmed by 5 bases and J by 8 bases, leaving 9 bases between them. Germline V gene lookup returns CDR1 SEHNR and CDR2 FQNEAQ (reference sequence). The CDR3 totals 12 residues. CDR3: CASSPLNEKLFF. In DNA form, the CDR3 reads TGTGCCAGCAGCCCACTAAACGAAAAACTGTTTTTT.

The CDR3 DNA reads TGTGCCAGCAGCCAAGGACTAGCGGGGCTCACAGATACGCAGTATTTT. The encoded protein is CASSQGLAGLTDTQYF. The rearrangement links TRBV3-1 (or the pseudogene TRBV3-2) to TRBJ2-3; the match to TRBD2 covers 11 bases. Trimming cost V 1 base and J 2 bases; bases outside gene matches: 2. The CDR3 spans 16 residues. Germline V gene lookup returns CDR1 LGHDT and CDR2 YNNKEL (reference sequence).

This clone was seen a handful of times. V and J are TRBV11-2 and TRBJ2-7; D not certain. Trimming shortened V by 1 base and J by 7 bases, and 8 bases separated the two germline ends. This CDR3 spans 12 amino acids. Germline-derived CDR1 and CDR2 are SGHAT and FQNNGV. Here the CDR3 reads CASSLATWEQYF. The CDR3 DNA sequence: TGTGCCAGCAGCTTAGCGACATGGGAGCAGTACTTC.

The V and J genes are TRBV6-6 and TRBJ1-5; D is perhaps TRBD1 (5 bases). Germline loops: CDR1 MNHNY, CDR2 SVGAGI (reference sequence). Trimming stripped 0 bases from V and 1 base from J, with 7 bases between. CDR3 length: 15 residues. Here the CDR3 DNA reads TGTGCCAGCAGTTACTCGGAGGGGAGCAATCAGCCCCAGCATTTT. Its protein product is CASSYSEGSNQPQHF.

The chain recombines TRBV2 with TRBJ1-2; D might be TRBD1 (6 bases). CDR1 and CDR2 from the germline V gene are SNHLY and FYNNEI. Trimming shortened V by 3 bases and J by 2 bases, and 16 bases separated the two germline ends. The CDR3 sequence is 16 residues long. The CDR3 sequence: CASSDSLRTENYGYTF. CDR3 DNA sequence: TGTGCCAGCAGTGACTCCCTCCGGACAGAGAACTATGGCTACACCTTC.

The V gene is TRBV18, the J gene TRBJ2-5; 7 bases fit TRBD1. Germline V CDR1 and CDR2: KGHSH, LQKENI. The trim removed 0 bases at V and 2 bases at J, leaving 6 bases unmatched. The CDR3 totals 16 residues. CDR3 loop: CASSPPATGWQETQYF. In DNA form, the CDR3 reads TGTGCCAGCTCACCACCGGCGACAGGGTGGCAAGAGACCCAGTACTTC. Based on the CDR3 plus reference TRBV18 and TRBJ2-5, the full variable domain is NAGVMQNPRHLVRRRGQEARLRCSPMKGHSHVYWYRQLPEEGLKFMVYLQKENIIDESGMPKERFSAEFPKEGPSILRIQQVVRGDSAAYFCASSPPATGWQETQYFGPGTRLLVL.

The V gene is TRBV4-3, the J gene TRBJ1-4; possibly TRBD1 for D (5 bases). This CDR3 contains 19 residues. The germline V gene has CDR1 LGHNA and CDR2 YSLEER. V shed 0 bases and J shed 3 bases, with 20 bases lying between them. In DNA, the CDR3 is TGCGCCAGCAGCCAAGAACCCAGCCCCCTACAGACAGCTAATGAAAAACTGTTTTTT. This gives the protein CASSQEPSPLQTANEKLFF.

V and J are TRBV2 and TRBJ2-3; a possible D gene is TRBD2 (6 bases). Per germline, CDR1 SNHLY and CDR2 FYNNEI. The V and J ends lost 7 bases and 0 bases respectively, with 20 bases between them. CDR3 length: 17 residues. This CDR3 is CASTDKSGPLSTDTQYF. CDR3 nucleotide sequence: TGTGCCAGCACTGACAAGAGCGGGCCATTAAGCACAGATACGCAGTATTTT.

This sequence joins TRBV4-3 and TRBJ1-3; no clear D. The CDR3 runs 18 residues. V gave up 4 bases and J gave up 1 base, with 20 bases separating them. The germline V gene encodes CDR1 LGHNA and CDR2 YSLEER. The CDR3 protein is CASSPRRGRVESGNTIYF. CDR3 DNA sequence: TGCGCCAGCAGCCCGAGACGGGGAAGAGTAGAGTCTGGAAACACCATATATTTT.

The rearrangement joins TRBV5-8 to TRBJ1-3; possibly TRBD1 for D (6 bases). CDR3 size: 16 residues. The ends were cut back, 0 bases at V and 2 bases at J, with 12 bases in the middle. CDR1 and CDR2 (germline): SGHTS, YDEGEE. The chain's CDR3 is CASSLEWSGAGNTIYF. CDR3 DNA: TGTGCCAGCAGCTTGGAATGGTCAGGGGCTGGAAACACCATATATTTT. Full variable domain (remainder filled in from reference TRBV5-8 and TRBJ1-3): EAGVTQSPTHLIKTRGQQATLRCSPISGHTSVYWYQQALGLGLQFLLWYDEGEERNRGNFPPRFSGRQFPNYSSELNVNALELEDSALYLCASSLEWSGAGNTIYFGEGSWLTVV.

The J gene is TRBJ2-1, the V gene TRBV3-1 (or the pseudogene TRBV3-2); D may be TRBD2 (6 bases). The CDR3 contains 15 residues. V dropped 1 base and J dropped 4 bases, with 11 bases sitting between them. Germline CDR1 and CDR2: LGHDT and YNNKEL (reference sequence). DNA for the CDR3: TGTGCCAGCAGCCAAGGCGGGGATATTTACAATGAGCAGTTCTTC. Amino acid sequence: CASSQGGDIYNEQFF.

The chain has TRBV6-6 and TRBJ2-5, with 14 bases matching TRBD2. There are 16 residues in the CDR3. With V trimmed by 7 bases and J by 5 bases, 9 bases remained unmatched. CDR1 and CDR2 from the germline V gene are MNHNY and SVGAGI (reference sequence). The CDR3 DNA follows: TGTGCCAGCACTCCGACTAGCGGGGGGGTTAGTGAGACCCAGTACTTC. Its translation: CASTPTSGGVSETQYF.